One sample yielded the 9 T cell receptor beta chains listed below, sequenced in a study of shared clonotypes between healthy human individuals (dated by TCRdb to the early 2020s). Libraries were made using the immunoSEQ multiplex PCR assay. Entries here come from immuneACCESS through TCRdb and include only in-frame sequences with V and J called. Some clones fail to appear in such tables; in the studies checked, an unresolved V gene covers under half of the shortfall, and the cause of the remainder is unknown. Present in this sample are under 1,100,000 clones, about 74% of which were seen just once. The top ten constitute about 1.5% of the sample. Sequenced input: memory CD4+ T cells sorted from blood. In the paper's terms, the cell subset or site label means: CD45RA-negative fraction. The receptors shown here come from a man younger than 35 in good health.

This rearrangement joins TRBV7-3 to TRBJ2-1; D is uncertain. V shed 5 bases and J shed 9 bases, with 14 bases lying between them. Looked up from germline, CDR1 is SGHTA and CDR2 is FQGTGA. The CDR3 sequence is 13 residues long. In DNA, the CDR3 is TGTGCCAGCAGCCCAAGTCCCTTCGGTGAGCAGTTCTTC. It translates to CASSPSPFGEQFF.

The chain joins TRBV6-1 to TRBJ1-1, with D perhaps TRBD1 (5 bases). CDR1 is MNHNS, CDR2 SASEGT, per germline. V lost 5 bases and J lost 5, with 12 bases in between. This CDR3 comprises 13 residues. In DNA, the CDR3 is TGTGCCAGCAGTCAGGGAGGGTGGACTGAAGCTTTCTTT. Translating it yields CASSQGGWTEAFF.

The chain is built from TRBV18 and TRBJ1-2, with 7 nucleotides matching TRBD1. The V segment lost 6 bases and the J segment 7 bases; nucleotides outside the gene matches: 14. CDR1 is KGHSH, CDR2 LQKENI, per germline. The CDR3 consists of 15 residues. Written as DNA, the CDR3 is TGTGCCAGCTCCCTATCCAGGGGGGATGGTGTTGGCTACACCTTC. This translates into CASSLSRGDGVGYTF.

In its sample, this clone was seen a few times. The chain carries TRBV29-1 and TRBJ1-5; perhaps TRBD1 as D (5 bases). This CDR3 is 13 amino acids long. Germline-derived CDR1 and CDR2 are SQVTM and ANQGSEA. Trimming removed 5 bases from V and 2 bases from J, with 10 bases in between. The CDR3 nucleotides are TGCAGCGTTCGAGACAGAGGCAATCAGCCCCAGCATTTT. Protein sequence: CSVRDRGNQPQHF.

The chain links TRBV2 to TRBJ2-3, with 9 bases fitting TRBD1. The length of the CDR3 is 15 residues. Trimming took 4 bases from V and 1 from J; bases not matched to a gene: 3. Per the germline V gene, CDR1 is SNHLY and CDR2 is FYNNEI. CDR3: CASSVRDRGTDTQYF. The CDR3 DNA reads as TGTGCCAGCAGTGTAAGGGACAGGGGCACAGATACGCAGTATTTT.

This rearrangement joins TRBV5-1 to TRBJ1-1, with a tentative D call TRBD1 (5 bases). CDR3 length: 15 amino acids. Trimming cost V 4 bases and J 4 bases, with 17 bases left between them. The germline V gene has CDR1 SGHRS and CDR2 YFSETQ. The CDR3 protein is CASSTRGGVSTEAFF. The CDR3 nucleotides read TGCGCCAGCAGCACCCGCGGGGGAGTTAGCACTGAAGCTTTCTTT.

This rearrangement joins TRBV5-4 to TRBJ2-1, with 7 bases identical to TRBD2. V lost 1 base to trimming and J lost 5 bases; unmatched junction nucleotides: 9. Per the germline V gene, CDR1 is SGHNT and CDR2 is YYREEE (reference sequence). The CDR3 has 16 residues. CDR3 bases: TGTGCCAGCAGCTTGAGCGGGACGATACACGACAATGAGCAGTTCTTC. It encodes CASSLSGTIHDNEQFF.

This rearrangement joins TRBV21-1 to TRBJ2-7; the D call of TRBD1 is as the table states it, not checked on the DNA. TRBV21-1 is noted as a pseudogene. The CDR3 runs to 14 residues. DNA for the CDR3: TGTGCCAGCAGCAGAGTTAGGACATCGGCTGAGCAGTACTTC. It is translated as CASSRVRTSAEQYF.

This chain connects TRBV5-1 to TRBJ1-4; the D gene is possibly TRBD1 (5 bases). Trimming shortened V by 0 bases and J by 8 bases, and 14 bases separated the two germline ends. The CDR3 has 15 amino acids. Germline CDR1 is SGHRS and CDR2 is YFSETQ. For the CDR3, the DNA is TGCGCCAGCAGCTTGGGCTCACCGGGGCAGGAAAAACTGTTTTTT. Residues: CASSLGSPGQEKLFF.